This T cell receptor beta chain was identified in a study of T cells in Graves' hyperthyroidism and ophthalmopathy. With respect to this clonotype: What it recognizes is unknown.

Regarding the study as a whole: Blood also showed most of the thyroid clonotypes that were expanded above 0.001.

Germline CDR1 is MDHEN and CDR2 is SYDVKM. The germline V and J ends were trimmed by 6 bases and 7 bases, with 25 bases remaining between them. The CDR3 runs 17 residues. TCR beta CDR3 regions were amplified from RNA. An initial round of RT-PCR targeting the TCR CDR3 relied on the HTBI primer set. A single record per CDR3 protein comes from TCRdb applying MiXCR to the multiplex PCR reads. This table holds about half a million distinct CDR3 sequences, less than 25% found once. The sequenced sample was blood. The sequence came from a young man with Graves' hyperthyroidism. This rearrangement joins TRBV28 to TRBJ1-5; possibly TRBD1 for D (6 bases). CDR3 sequence: CASSQFLTAGVGQPQHF. The CDR3, as DNA: TGTGCCAGCAGCCAGTTCCTAACGGCAGGGGTTGGGCAGCCCCAGCATTTT.